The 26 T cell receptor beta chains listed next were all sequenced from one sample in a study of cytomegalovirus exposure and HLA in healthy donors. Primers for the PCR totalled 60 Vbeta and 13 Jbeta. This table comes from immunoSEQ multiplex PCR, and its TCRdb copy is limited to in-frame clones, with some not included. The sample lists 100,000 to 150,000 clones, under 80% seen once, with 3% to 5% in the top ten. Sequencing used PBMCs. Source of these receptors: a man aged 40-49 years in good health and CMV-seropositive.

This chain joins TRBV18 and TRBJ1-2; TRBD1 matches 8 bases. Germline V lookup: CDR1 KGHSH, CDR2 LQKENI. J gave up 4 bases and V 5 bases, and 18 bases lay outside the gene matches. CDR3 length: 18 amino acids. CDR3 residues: CASSKQRQGALSSYGYTF. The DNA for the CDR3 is TGTGCCAGCTCAAAGCAACGGCAGGGGGCCCTTAGTAGCTATGGCTACACCTTC. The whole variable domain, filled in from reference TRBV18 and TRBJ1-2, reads NAGVMQNPRHLVRRRGQEARLRCSPMKGHSHVYWYRQLPEEGLKFMVYLQKENIIDESGMPKERFSAEFPKEGPSILRIQQVVRGDSAAYFCASSKQRQGALSSYGYTFGSGTRLTVV.

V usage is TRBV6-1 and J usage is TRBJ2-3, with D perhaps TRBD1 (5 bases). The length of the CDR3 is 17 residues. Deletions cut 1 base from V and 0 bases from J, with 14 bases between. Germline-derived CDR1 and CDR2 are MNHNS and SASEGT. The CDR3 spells CASSEGGAGISTDTQYF. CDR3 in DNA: TGTGCCAGCAGTGAAGGAGGTGCAGGGATCAGCACAGATACGCAGTATTTT.

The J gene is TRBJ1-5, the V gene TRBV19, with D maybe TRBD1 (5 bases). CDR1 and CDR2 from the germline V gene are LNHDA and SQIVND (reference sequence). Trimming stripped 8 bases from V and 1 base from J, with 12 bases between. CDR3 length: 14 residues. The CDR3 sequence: CASLHRQSNQPQHF. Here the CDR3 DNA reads TGTGCCAGTCTTCATCGACAGAGCAATCAGCCCCAGCATTTT.

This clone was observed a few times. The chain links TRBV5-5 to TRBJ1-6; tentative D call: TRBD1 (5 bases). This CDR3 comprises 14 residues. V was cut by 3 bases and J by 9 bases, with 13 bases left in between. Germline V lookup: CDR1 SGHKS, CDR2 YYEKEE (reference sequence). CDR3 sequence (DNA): TGTGCCAGCAGCTATGACAGCTCCGGTTCACCCCTCCACTTT. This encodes CASSYDSSGSPLHF.

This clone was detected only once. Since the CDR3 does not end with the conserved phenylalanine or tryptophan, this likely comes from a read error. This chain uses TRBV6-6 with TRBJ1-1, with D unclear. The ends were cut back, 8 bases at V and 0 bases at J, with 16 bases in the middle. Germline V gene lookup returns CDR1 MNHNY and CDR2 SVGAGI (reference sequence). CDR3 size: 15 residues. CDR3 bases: TGTGCCAGCGGGGTACACCGGGGAATGAACACTGAAGCTTTCTCT. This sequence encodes CASGVHRGMNTEAFS.

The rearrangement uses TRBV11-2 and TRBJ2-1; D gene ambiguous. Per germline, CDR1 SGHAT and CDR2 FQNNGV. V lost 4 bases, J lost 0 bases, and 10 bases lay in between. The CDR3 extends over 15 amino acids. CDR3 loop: CASSSTLSSYNEQFF. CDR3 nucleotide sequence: TGTGCCAGCAGCTCGACTTTGAGCTCCTACAATGAGCAGTTCTTC.

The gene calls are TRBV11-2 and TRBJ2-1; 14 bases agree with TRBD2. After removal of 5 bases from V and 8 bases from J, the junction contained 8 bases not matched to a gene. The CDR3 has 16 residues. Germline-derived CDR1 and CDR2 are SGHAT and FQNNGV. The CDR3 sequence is CASSARLAGGHDEQFF. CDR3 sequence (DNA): TGTGCCAGCAGCGCCAGACTAGCGGGGGGGCATGATGAGCAGTTCTTC.

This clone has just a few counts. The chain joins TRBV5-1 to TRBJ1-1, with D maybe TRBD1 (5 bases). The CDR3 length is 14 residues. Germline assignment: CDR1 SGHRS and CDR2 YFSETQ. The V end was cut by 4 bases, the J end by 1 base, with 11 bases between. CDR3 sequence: CASSLLTENTEAFF. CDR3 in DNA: TGCGCCAGCAGCCTCCTGACAGAGAACACTGAAGCTTTCTTT.

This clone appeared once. In DNA, the CDR3 is TGCGCCAGCAGCCCTACCACGGACAGGGGCCGGGAGCTGTTTTTT. This translates into CASSPTTDRGRELFF. This chain links TRBV4-1 with TRBJ2-2; 9 bases agree with TRBD1. CDR3 length equals 15 residues. The germline V gene has CDR1 MGHRA and CDR2 YSYEKL. V shed 4 bases, J shed 9 bases, and the junction held 9 bases outside the gene matches.

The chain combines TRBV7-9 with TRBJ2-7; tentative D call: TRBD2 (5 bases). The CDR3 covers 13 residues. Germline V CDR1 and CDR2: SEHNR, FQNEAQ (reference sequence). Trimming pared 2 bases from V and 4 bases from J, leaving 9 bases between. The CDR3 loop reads CASSLRTPYEQYF. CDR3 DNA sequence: TGTGCCAGCAGCTTAAGGACTCCTTACGAGCAGTACTTC.

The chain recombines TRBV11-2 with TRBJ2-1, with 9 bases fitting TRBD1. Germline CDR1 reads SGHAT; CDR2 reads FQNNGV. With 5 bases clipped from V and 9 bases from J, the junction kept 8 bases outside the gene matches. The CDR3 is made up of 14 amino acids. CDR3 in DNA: TGTGCCAGCAGCCCGGGACAGGGCCGAACTGAGCAGTTCTTC. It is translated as CASSPGQGRTEQFF.

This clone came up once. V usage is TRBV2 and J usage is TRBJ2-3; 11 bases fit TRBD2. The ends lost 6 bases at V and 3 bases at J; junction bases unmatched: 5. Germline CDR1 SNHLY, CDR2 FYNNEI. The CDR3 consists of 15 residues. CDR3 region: CASRPTSGGTDTQYF. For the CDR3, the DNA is TGTGCCAGCAGGCCTACTAGCGGGGGTACAGATACGCAGTATTTT.

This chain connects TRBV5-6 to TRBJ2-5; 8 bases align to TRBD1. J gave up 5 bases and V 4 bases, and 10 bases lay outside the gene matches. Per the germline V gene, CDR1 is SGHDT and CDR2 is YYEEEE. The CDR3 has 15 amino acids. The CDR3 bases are TGTGCCAGCAGCCCCCGGACAGGGTGGATCGAGACCCAGTACTTC. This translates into CASSPRTGWIETQYF.

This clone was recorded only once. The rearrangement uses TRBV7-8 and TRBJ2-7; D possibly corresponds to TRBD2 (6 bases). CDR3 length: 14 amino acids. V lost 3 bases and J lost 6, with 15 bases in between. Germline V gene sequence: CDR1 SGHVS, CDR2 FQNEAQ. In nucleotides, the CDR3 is TGTGCCAGCAGCTTCGCAGGCTTGGGGGGCGAGCAGTACTTC. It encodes CASSFAGLGGEQYF.

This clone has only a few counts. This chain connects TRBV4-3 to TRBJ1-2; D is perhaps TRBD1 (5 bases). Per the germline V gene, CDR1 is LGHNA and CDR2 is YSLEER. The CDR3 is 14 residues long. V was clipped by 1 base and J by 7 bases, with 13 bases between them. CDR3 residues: CASSQGIRRGGYTF. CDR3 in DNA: TGCGCCAGCAGCCAAGGGATTCGAAGGGGTGGCTACACCTTC.

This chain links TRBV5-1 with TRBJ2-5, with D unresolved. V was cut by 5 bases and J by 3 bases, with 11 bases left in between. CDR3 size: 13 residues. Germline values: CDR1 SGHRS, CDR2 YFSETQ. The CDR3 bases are TGCGCCAGCAGACCCCCCCGGGAAGAGACCCAGTACTTC. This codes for CASRPPREETQYF.

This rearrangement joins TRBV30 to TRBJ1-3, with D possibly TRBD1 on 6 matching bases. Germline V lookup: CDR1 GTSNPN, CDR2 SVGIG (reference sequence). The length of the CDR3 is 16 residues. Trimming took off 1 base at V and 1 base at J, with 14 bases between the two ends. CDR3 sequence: CAWSDTGGHSGNTIYF. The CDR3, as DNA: TGTGCCTGGAGTGACACGGGGGGGCATTCTGGAAACACCATATATTTT.

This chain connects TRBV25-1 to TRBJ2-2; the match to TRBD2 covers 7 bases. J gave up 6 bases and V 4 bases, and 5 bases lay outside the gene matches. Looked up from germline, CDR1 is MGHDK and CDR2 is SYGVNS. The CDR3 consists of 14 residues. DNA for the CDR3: TGTGCCAGCAGTGCGGGAGGTTCCGCCGGGGAGCTGTTTTTT. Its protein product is CASSAGGSAGELFF.

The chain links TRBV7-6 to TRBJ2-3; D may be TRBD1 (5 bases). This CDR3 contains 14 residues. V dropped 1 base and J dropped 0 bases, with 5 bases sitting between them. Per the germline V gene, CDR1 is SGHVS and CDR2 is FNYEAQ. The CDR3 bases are TGTGCCAGCAGCTTAGACAGGAGCACAGATACGCAGTATTTT. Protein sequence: CASSLDRSTDTQYF.

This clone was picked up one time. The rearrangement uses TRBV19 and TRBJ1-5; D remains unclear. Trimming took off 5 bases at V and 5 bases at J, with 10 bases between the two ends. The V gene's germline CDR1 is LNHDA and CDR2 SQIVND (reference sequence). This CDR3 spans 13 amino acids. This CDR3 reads CASSLDTYQPQHF. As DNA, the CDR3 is TGTGCCAGTAGTCTTGACACCTATCAGCCCCAGCATTTT.

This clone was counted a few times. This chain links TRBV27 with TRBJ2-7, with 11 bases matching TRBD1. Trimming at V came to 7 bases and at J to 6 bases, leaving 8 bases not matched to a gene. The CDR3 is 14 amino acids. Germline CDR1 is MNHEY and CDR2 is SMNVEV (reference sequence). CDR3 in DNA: TGTGCCAGCACGTGGGAGGGACAGGGGGTCGAGCAGTACTTC. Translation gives CASTWEGQGVEQYF.

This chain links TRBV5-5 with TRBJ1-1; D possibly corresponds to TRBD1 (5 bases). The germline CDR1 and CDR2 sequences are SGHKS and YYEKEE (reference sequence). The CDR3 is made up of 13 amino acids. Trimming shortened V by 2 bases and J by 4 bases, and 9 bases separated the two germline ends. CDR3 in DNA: TGTGCCAGCAGCTTCTTAGGGGCCACTGAAGCTTTCTTT. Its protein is CASSFLGATEAFF.

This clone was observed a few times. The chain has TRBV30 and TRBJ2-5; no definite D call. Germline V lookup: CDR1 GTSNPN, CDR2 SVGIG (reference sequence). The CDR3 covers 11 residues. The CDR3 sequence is CAFAFQETQYF. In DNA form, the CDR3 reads TGTGCTTTTGCGTTCCAAGAGACCCAGTACTTC. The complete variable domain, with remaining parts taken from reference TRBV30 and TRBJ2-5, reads SQTIHQWPATLVQPVGSPLSLECTVEGTSNPNLYWYRQAAGRGLQLLFYSVGIGQISSEVPQNLSASRPQDRQFILSSKKLLLSDSGFYLCAFAFQETQYFGPGTRLLVL.

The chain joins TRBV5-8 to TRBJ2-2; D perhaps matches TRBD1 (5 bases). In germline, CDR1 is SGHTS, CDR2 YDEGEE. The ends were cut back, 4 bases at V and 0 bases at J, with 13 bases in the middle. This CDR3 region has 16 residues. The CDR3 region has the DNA TGTGCCAGCAGCGGGGTTGGGGCACCGAACACCGGGGAGCTGTTTTTT. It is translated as CASSGVGAPNTGELFF.

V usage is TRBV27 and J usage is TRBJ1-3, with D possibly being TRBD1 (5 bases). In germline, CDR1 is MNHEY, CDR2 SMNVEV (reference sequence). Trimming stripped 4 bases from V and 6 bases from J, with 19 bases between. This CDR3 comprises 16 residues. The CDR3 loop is CASSSTAARGLNTIYF. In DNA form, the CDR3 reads TGTGCCAGCAGTTCGACGGCGGCACGGGGGTTAAACACCATATATTTT.

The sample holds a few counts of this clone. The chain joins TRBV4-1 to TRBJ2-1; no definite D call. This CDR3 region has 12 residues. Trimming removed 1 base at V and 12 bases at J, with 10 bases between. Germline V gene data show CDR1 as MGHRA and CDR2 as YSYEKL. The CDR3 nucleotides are TGCGCCAGCAGCCAAGTCATAGACTTGCAGTTCTTC. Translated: CASSQVIDLQFF.